This T cell receptor (beta chain) was obtained from a study of blood T cell repertoires in COVID-19. Study overall: Spain, Italy and the United States supplied samples that represented acute and convalescent COVID-19. Sample material is recorded as cDNA or gDNA derived from T cells, B-cell-depleted T cells, or PBMCs.

Produced via immunoSEQ multiplex PCR; TCRdb's table is partial and in-frame only. The repertoire holds under 200,000 clones, with roughly four fifths as singletons. CDR1 and CDR2 from the germline V gene are LGHDT and YNNKEL (reference sequence). V was cut by 2 bases and J by 7 bases, with 8 bases left in between. The CDR3 spans 12 residues. The chain employs TRBV3-1 (or the pseudogene TRBV3-2) and TRBJ1-1, with D tentatively TRBD1 (6 bases). Input material: peripheral blood. The clonotype comes from a human donor with acute or convalescent COVID-19. The donor label of this sample is uncertain. This CDR3 reads CASSQSDSEAFF. DNA for the CDR3: TGTGCCAGCAGCCAATCGGACAGTGAAGCTTTCTTT.